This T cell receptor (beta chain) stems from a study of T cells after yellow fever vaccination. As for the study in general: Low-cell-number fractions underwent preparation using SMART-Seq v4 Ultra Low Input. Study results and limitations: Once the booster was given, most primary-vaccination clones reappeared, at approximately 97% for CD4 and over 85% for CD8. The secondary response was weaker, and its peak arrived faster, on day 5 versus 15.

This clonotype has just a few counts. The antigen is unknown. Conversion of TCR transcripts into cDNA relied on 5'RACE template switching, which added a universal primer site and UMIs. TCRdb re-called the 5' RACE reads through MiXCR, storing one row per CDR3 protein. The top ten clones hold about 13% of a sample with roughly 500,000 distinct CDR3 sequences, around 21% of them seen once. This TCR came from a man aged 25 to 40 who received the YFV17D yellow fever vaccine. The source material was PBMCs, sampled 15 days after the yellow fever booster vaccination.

DNA of the CDR3: TGTGCCAGCAGTGCGAAACAGGGGTATGTCCCCTACGAGCAGTACTTC. It translates to CASSAKQGYVPYEQYF. The chain has TRBV27 and TRBJ2-7; 7 bases are a match to TRBD1. Germline CDR1 reads MNHEY; CDR2 reads SMNVEV (reference sequence). This CDR3 comprises 16 residues. The V segment lost 5 bases and the J segment 2 bases; nucleotides outside the gene matches: 12.